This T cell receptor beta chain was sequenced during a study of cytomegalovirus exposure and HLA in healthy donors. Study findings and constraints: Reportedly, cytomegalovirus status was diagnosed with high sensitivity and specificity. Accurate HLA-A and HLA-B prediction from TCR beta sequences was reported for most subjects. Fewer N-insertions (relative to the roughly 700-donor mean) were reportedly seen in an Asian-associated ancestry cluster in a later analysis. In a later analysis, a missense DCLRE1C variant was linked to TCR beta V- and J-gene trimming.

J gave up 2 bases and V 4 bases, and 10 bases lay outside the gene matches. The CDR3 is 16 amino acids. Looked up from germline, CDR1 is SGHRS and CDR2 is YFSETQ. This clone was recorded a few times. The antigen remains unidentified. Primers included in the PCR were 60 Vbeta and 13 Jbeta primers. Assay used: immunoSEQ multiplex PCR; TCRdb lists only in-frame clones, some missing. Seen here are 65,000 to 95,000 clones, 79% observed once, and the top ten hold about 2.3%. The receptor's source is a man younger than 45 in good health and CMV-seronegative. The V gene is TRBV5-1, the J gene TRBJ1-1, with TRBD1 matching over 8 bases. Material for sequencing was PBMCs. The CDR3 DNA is TGCGCCAGCAGCCCGGGACAGGCCAGCGGAAACACTGAAGCTTTCTTT. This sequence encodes CASSPGQASGNTEAFF. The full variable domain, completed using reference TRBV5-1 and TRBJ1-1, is KAGVTQTPRYLIKTRGQQVTLSCSPISGHRSVSWYQQTPGQGLQFLFEYFSETQRNKGNFPGRFSGRQFSNSRSEMNVSTLELGDSALYLCASSPGQASGNTEAFFGQGTRLTVV.